The present T cell receptor (beta chain) was sequenced within a study of cytomegalovirus exposure and HLA in healthy donors. Findings of the study overall: Most TCR sequences were rare, but some public TCRs occurred in many donors. A list of 150 or so TCR beta chains associated with cytomegalovirus was given.

This CDR3 has 14 residues. V was pared by 3 bases and J by 4 bases, with 12 bases between. Germline lookup yields CDR1 MDHEN and CDR2 SYDVKM. Profiled with immunoSEQ multiplex PCR; TCRdb holds only in-frame clones, not every one. The data show over 250,000 clones, 80% to 90% seen once. About this clone itself: Its specificity is unknown.

This clonotype was obtained from a woman aged 18-29 years in good health and CMV-seronegative. This chain links TRBV28 with TRBJ1-1, with no clear D. The sequencing input was PBMCs. Here the CDR3 DNA reads TGTGCCAGCAGTTTGGGAGGAATTGGCACTGAAGCTTTCTTT. Encoded protein: CASSLGGIGTEAFF.